This paragraph reports one T cell receptor (beta chain). What it binds is not known. This sample is part of a study of OX40 agonist ivuxolimab in advanced cancers. Overall study results and limits: On average, CD8+ T cells had more expanded clones than CD4+.

CDR3 length: 16 amino acids. Per the germline V gene, CDR1 is GTSNPN and CDR2 is SVGIG (reference sequence). V was trimmed by 1 base and J by 1 base, leaving 16 bases between them. TCRdb keeps only in-frame clones here, not all; method: immunoSEQ multiplex PCR. The sample shows around 70,000 clones, 70% to 85% of them seen only once. The V gene is TRBV30, the J gene TRBJ1-1; D possibly corresponds to TRBD1 (5 bases). The clonotype was recovered from an adult with an advanced solid tumor such as melanoma, head and neck, liver or kidney cancer. The sample in question was CD4+ or CD8+ T cells sorted from blood, obtained in a trial of the OX40 agonist ivuxolimab. The CDR3 bases are TGTGCCTGGAGTGATCCCAGGGCCCTGACGAACACTGAAGCTTTCTTT. Encoded protein: CAWSDPRALTNTEAFF.